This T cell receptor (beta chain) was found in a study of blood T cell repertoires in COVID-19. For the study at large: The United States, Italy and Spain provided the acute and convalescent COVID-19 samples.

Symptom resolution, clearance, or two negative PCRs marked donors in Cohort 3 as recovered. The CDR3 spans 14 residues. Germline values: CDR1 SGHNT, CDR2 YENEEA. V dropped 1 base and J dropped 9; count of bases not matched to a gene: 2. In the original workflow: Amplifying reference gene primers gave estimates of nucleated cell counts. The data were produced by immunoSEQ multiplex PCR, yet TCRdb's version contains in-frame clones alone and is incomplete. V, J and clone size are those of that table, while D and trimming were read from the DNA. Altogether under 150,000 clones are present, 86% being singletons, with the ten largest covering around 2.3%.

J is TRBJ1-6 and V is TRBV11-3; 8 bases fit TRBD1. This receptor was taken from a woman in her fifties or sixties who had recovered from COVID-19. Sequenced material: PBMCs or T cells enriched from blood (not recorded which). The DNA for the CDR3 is TGTGCCAGCAGCTTAGGACAGGGGAGTTCACCCCTCCACTTT. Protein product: CASSLGQGSSPLHF. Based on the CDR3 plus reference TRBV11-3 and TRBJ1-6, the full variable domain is EAGVVQSPRYKIIEKKQPVAFWCNPISGHNTLYWYLQNLGQGPELLIRYENEEAVDDSQLPKDRFSAERLKGVDSTLKIQPAELGDSAVYLCASSLGQGSSPLHFGNGTRLTVT.